This TCR beta chain was captured in a study of tumor and adjacent non-tumor tissue in lung cancer. Overall study context: Each sample yielded some 4 million productive TCRbeta reads on average.

The library came from three nested PCR rounds adapted from ARM-PCR protocols. Each CDR3 protein gets one entry after TCRdb re-called the multiplex PCR reads with MiXCR. The sample contains tens of thousands of distinct CDR3 sequences, 60% to 70% of which appear only once. This clonotype occurred a few times. V was trimmed by 0 bases and J by 3 bases, leaving 6 bases between them. The CDR3 runs to 14 residues. Germline V CDR1 and CDR2: SGHRS, YFSETQ. This sample's RNA came from whole unsorted tissue. Distant lung tissue was collected more than 3 cm away from the tumor edge. The sample was distant non-tumor lung tissue. The clonotype originates from a woman in her thirties or forties with non-small cell lung cancer. The V gene is TRBV5-1, the J gene TRBJ2-2; D uncertain. CDR3 sequence (DNA): TGCGCCAGCAGCTTGGTACCTGACACCGGGGAGCTGTTTTTT. Encoded protein: CASSLVPDTGELFF.